This TCR beta chain was recovered during a study of blood T cell repertoires in COVID-19. Study background: Material from acute and convalescent COVID-19 was sourced from the United States, Italy and Spain. PBMCs, B-cell-depleted T cells, or T cells provided the cDNA or gDNA that made up the material.

Original processing notes: Amplification of reference gene primers was used by the study to estimate nucleated cell counts. Measured with immunoSEQ multiplex PCR; TCRdb has only the in-frame clones, and not every one. The V and J calls and clone size come from that table; D and trimming were worked out from the DNA. The repertoire holds approximately 260,000 clones, with roughly 80% as singletons. Looked up from germline, CDR1 is LGHNT and CDR2 is FRNRAP. The CDR3 has 24 amino acids. V lost 0 bases, J lost 2 bases, and 28 bases stayed unmatched. Input material: peripheral blood. The chain links TRBV12-5 to TRBJ2-1; 7 nucleotides line up with TRBD2. This sequence originates from a man aged 55 to 70 who had recovered from COVID-19. The chain's CDR3 is CASGLVGGNMAALAAETPYNEQFF. For the CDR3, the DNA is TGTGCTAGTGGTTTGGTAGGAGGTAATATGGCAGCTCTAGCGGCCGAAACGCCCTACAATGAGCAGTTCTTC.